The 12 T cell receptor beta chains below all came from one sample that was sequenced in a study of graft-versus-host responses after intestinal transplantation. Sequencing used immunoSEQ multiplex PCR; TCRdb keeps in-frame clones, though not all of them. The sample has some 92,000 clones, roughly 92% seen once; the top ten hold approximately 0.3%. These receptors have no known antigen. The sequences come from unstimulated CD4+ T cells sorted from spleen or lymph node cells, collected before intestinal transplant. All receptors derive from a human donor who received an intestinal transplant.

The chain uses TRBV6-5 and TRBJ2-7; no reliable D call. The V and J ends lost 5 bases and 0 bases respectively, with 11 bases between them. There are 14 residues in the CDR3. Germline values: CDR1 MNHEY, CDR2 SVGAGI. As DNA, the CDR3 is TGTGCCAGCAGTGAATCCCTTACCTCCTACGAGCAGTACTTC. This encodes CASSESLTSYEQYF.

The J gene is TRBJ2-1, the V gene TRBV7-9; 7 bases agree with TRBD2. The V gene end was trimmed by 7 bases and the J gene end by 7 bases; junction bases not matched to a gene: 16. The CDR3 covers 16 residues. CDR1 and CDR2 from the germline V gene are SEHNR and FQNEAQ (reference sequence). The CDR3 DNA is TGTGCCAGCAAAAGAGGGGCGGGAGAAAGTCAGAATGAGCAGTTCTTC. Its protein is CASKRGAGESQNEQFF.

The chain employs TRBV18 and TRBJ2-1, with 10 bases identical to TRBD2. Germline assignment: CDR1 KGHSH and CDR2 LQKENI. With V trimmed by 2 bases and J by 8 bases, 6 bases remained unmatched. The CDR3 totals 15 residues. The CDR3 DNA reads as TGTGCCAGCTCACCAGAGGTAGCGGGAGGTGATGAGCAGTTCTTC. It codes for CASSPEVAGGDEQFF.

This clone was observed a few times. The rearrangement uses TRBV6-5 and TRBJ2-7; the match to TRBD2 covers 13 bases. The CDR3 is 16 amino acids. In germline, CDR1 is MNHEY, CDR2 SVGAGI. With V trimmed by 0 bases and J by 3 bases, 2 bases remained unmatched. The CDR3 DNA is TGTGCCAGCAGTTACTCCGGACTAGCGGGGGTCTACGAGCAGTACTTC. Encoded protein: CASSYSGLAGVYEQYF.

The chain has TRBV28 and TRBJ2-5; 9 nucleotides line up with TRBD2. Germline loops: CDR1 MDHEN, CDR2 SYDVKM. There are 15 residues in the CDR3. Losses at the gene ends were 2 bases for V and 5 bases for J; bases not matched to a gene: 6. CDR3: CASSLRREGRETQYF. CDR3 coding DNA: TGTGCCAGCAGTTTAAGGCGGGAGGGGAGGGAGACCCAGTACTTC.

The rearrangement joins TRBV28 to TRBJ1-3, with D unclear. From germline, CDR1 is MDHEN and CDR2 SYDVKM. Between the trimmed V and J ends, which lost 3 bases and 0 bases, there was a span of 15 bases. The CDR3 is 17 residues long. The CDR3 spells CASSFYPPGDSGNTIYF. CDR3 sequence (DNA): TGTGCCAGCAGTTTTTATCCCCCTGGGGACTCTGGAAACACCATATATTTT.

The chain carries TRBV7-2 and TRBJ1-3, with unresolved D. The germline CDR1 and CDR2 sequences are SGHTA and FQGNSA. The CDR3 spans 16 residues. The ends were cut back, 1 base at V and 1 base at J, with 11 bases in the middle. The CDR3 protein is CASSLGGGWSGNTIYF. CDR3 bases: TGTGCCAGCAGCTTAGGTGGTGGTTGGTCTGGAAACACCATATATTTT.

The chain carries TRBV6-1 and TRBJ1-1; maybe TRBD1 (6 bases). Germline V gives CDR1 MNHNS, CDR2 SASEGT. This CDR3 contains 14 residues. Trimming shortened V by 5 bases and J by 11 bases, and 21 bases separated the two germline ends. As DNA, the CDR3 is TGTGCCAGCAGTTTGGGCAGGGGCCTAAGTCGGGCTTTCTTT. Amino acids: CASSLGRGLSRAFF.

This chain links TRBV11-2 with TRBJ1-3; TRBD1 might be the D (5 bases). Germline loops: CDR1 SGHAT, CDR2 FQNNGV. The CDR3 extends over 17 amino acids. V lost 5 bases to trimming and J lost 0 bases, with 17 bases between them. CDR3: CASSHTGTLYSGNTIYF. In DNA, the CDR3 is TGTGCCAGCAGCCACACCGGGACTCTCTACTCTGGAAACACCATATATTTT.

This clone appeared a single time. The genes are TRBV9 and TRBJ2-3; 11 nucleotides agree with TRBD2. The J segment lost 6 bases and the V segment lost 4 bases, leaving 13 bases of the junction unmatched. Germline assignment: CDR1 SGDLS and CDR2 YYNGEE. The CDR3 is 17 amino acids. The DNA for the CDR3 is TGTGCCAGCAGCTCCCCGGGACTAGCGGAGGGGATGGATACGCAGTATTTT. It yields the protein CASSSPGLAEGMDTQYF.

For this clone: One end of the junction is discordant with germline, which a read error may explain. The chain uses TRBV29-1 and TRBJ2-1, with D maybe TRBD1 (7 bases). The CDR3 spans 13 residues. Germline CDR1 SQVTM, CDR2 ANQGSEA. This CDR3 is CSAEGTAGNEQFF. In DNA form, the CDR3 reads TGCAGCGCTGAAGGGACAGCGGGCAATGAGCAGTTCTTC.

This chain links TRBV5-6 with TRBJ2-5, with D possibly TRBD2 on 6 matching bases. Trimming removed 0 bases from V and 7 bases from J, with 19 bases in between. Per germline, CDR1 SGHDT and CDR2 YYEEEE. CDR3 length: 16 amino acids. The chain's CDR3 is CASSLVGASVQRTQYF. The CDR3 coding sequence is TGTGCCAGCAGCTTGGTTGGTGCTAGCGTTCAAAGGACCCAGTACTTC.